The clone carrying this T cell receptor beta chain was observed once. Its antigen is unidentified. This entry belongs to a study of shared clonotypes between healthy human individuals. Study results and caveats: Approximately 5.4% of naive CD4 clonotypes were common to a few donors. Investigators collected only blood, and repertoires in tissues likely differ.

This CDR3 has 15 amino acids. CDR1 is SEHNR and CDR2 is FQNEAQ in the germline V gene (reference sequence). The J segment lost 4 bases and the V segment lost 4 bases, leaving 7 bases of the junction unmatched. Deep level was the assay's run setting. Genomic DNA belonging to each subset was distributed in equal measure over several immunoSEQ plates. Only in-frame clones appear in the TCRdb table, and some are missing; sequencing was by immunoSEQ multiplex PCR. The sample consists of approximately 640,000 clones, less than 95% of them appearing once. The chain joins TRBV7-9 to TRBJ2-5; 9 nucleotides line up with TRBD1. Specimen: memory CD8+ T cells from PBMCs. Noted subset: CD45RO+ cells pooled with CCR7-negative TemRA cells. The TCR was taken from a man aged 18-30 years in good health. Some clones in this sample may be carry-over from other donors' samples. CDR3 coding DNA: TGTGCCAGCAGCTGGGGGACAGGGAGACGAGAGACCCAGTACTTC. This gives the protein CASSWGTGRRETQYF. Combining the CDR3 with reference TRBV7-9 and TRBJ2-5 gives the whole variable domain DTGVSQNPRHKITKRGQNVTFRCDPISEHNRLYWYRQTLGQGPEFLTYFQNEAQLEKSRLLSDRFSAERPKGSFSTLEIQRTEQGDSAMYLCASSWGTGRRETQYFGPGTRLLVL.